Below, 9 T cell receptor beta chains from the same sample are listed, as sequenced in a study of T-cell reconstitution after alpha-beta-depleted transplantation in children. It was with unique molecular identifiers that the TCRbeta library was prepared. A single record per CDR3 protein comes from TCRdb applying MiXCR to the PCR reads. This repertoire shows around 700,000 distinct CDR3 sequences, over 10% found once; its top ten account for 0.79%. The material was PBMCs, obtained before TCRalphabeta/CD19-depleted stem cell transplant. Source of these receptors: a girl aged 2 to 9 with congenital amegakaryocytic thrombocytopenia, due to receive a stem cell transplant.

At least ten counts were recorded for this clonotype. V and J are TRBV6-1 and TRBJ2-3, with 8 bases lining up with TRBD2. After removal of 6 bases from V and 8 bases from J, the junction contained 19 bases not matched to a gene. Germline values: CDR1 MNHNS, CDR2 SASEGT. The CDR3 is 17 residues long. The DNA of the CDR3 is TGTGCCAGCAGCTCTCAAAGCGGGAGTGTTTGGTTGGGTACGCAGTATTTT. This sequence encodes CASSSQSGSVWLGTQYF.

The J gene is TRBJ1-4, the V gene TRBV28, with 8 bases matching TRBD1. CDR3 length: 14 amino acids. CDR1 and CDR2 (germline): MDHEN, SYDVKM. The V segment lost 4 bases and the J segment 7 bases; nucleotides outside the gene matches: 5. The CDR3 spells CASSSGTGLEKLFF. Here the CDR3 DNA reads TGTGCCAGCAGTTCCGGGACAGGACTTGAAAAACTGTTTTTT.

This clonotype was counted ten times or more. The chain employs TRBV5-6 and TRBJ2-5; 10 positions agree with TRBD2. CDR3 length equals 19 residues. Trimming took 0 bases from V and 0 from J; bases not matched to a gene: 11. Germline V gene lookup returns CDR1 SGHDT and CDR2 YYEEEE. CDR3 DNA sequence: TGTGCCAGCAGCTTGGAGCTAGCGGGAGTTAAGTGGGACCAAGAGACCCAGTACTTC. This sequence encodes CASSLELAGVKWDQETQYF.

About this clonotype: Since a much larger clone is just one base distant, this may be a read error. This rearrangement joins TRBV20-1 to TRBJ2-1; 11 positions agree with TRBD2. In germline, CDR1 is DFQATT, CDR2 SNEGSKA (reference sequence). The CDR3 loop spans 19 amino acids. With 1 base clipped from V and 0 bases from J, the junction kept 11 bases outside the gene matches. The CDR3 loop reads CSARGGTSGGFSSYNEQFF. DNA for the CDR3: TGCAGTGCTAGAGGCGGTACTAGCGGGGGTTTTAGCTCCTACAATGAGCAGTTCTTC.

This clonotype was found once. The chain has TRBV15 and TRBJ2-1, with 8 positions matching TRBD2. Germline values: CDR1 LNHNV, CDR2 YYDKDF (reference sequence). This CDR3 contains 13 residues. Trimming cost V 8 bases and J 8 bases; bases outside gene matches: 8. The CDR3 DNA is TGTGCCACCCTAATGCGGGAGGACGATGAGCAGTTCTTC. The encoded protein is CATLMREDDEQFF.

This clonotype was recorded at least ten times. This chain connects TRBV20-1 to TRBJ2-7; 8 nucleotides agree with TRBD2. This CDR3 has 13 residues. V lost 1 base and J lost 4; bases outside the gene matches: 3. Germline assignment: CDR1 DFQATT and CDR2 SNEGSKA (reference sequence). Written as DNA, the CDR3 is TGCAGTGCTAGAGGCGGGACTAGTTACGAGCAGTACTTC. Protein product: CSARGGTSYEQYF.

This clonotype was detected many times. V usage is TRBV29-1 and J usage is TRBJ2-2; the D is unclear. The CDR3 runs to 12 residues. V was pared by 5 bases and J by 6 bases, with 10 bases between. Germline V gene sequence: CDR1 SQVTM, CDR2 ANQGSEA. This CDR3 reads CSVLQLPGELFF. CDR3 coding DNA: TGCAGCGTTCTCCAGCTACCCGGGGAGCTGTTTTTT.

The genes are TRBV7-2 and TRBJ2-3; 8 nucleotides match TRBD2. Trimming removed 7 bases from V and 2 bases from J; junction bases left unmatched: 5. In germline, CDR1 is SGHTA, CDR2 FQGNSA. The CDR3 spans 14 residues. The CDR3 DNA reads TGTGCCAGCACCCCGGGAGGGGTCACAGATACGCAGTATTTT. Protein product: CASTPGGVTDTQYF.

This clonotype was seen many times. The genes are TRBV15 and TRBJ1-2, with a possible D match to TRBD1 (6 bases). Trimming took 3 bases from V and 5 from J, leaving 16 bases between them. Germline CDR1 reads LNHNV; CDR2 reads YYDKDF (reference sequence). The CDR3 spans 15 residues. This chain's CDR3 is CATSRGHSKGYGYTF. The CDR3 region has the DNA TGTGCCACCAGCAGGGGACATTCCAAGGGGTATGGCTACACCTTC.